A single sample is the source of the 28 T cell receptor beta chains below, sequenced in a study of blood T cell repertoires in COVID-19. Only in-frame clones appear in the TCRdb table, and some are missing; sequencing was by immunoSEQ multiplex PCR. The data contain approximately 200,000 clones, approximately 90% of them singletons. The sequencing input was peripheral blood. These receptors originate from a man aged 25 to 40 with COVID-19, enrolled during active disease.

The J gene is TRBJ2-2, the V gene TRBV28, with D possibly TRBD1 on 6 matching bases. Trimming took 1 base from V and 6 from J, leaving 12 bases between them. CDR1 and CDR2 (germline): MDHEN, SYDVKM. The CDR3 length is 15 residues. The CDR3: CASSLSVGGAGELFF. DNA for the CDR3: TGTGCCAGCAGTTTATCAGTAGGGGGTGCCGGGGAGCTGTTTTTT.

The rearrangement joins TRBV18 to TRBJ1-1; D gene ambiguous. Between the trimmed V and J ends, which lost 2 bases and 2 bases, there was a span of 9 bases. CDR3 length equals 14 residues. Germline V CDR1 and CDR2: KGHSH, LQKENI. CDR3: CASSPEQLNTEAFF. In DNA form, the CDR3 reads TGTGCCAGCTCACCAGAACAGCTTAACACTGAAGCTTTCTTT. The full variable domain, in which reference TRBV18 and TRBJ1-1 provide the parts outside the CDR3, is NAGVMQNPRHLVRRRGQEARLRCSPMKGHSHVYWYRQLPEEGLKFMVYLQKENIIDESGMPKERFSAEFPKEGPSILRIQQVVRGDSAAYFCASSPEQLNTEAFFGQGTRLTVV.

V is TRBV3-1 (or the pseudogene TRBV3-2) and J is TRBJ1-2, with D unclear. With 0 bases removed from V and 2 bases from J, the gap between germline ends came to 7 bases. In germline, CDR1 is LGHDT, CDR2 YNNKEL (reference sequence). The length of the CDR3 is 14 residues. CDR3 DNA: TGTGCCAGCAGCCAAGACAGTCCAAACTATGGCTACACCTTC. Amino acids: CASSQDSPNYGYTF.

This CDR3 is CASSEWNSGLGRWTGELFF. Written as DNA, the CDR3 is TGTGCCAGCAGTGAATGGAACAGCGGCCTAGGGAGGTGGACCGGGGAGCTGTTTTTT. The chain combines TRBV6-1 with TRBJ2-2; possibly TRBD2 for D (6 bases). Germline-derived CDR1 and CDR2 are MNHNS and SASEGT. The V end was cut by 2 bases, the J end by 5 bases, with 24 bases between. The CDR3 extends over 19 amino acids.

Only one count was recorded for this clone. The CDR3: CASSLRSTGNHEQYF. The CDR3 region has the DNA TGTGCCAGCAGCTTAAGATCGACAGGGAATCACGAGCAGTACTTC. The V and J genes are TRBV7-2 and TRBJ2-7, with 7 bases fitting TRBD1. The CDR3 is 15 residues long. The V gene end was trimmed by 2 bases and the J gene end by 5 bases; junction bases not matched to a gene: 9. Germline V gene lookup returns CDR1 SGHTA and CDR2 FQGNSA. Drawing the rest from reference TRBV7-2 and TRBJ2-7, the complete variable domain is GAGVSQSPSNKVTEKGKDVELRCDPISGHTALYWYRQSLGQGLEFLIYFQGNSAPDKSGLPSDRFSAERTGGSVSTLTIQRTQQEDSAVYLCASSLRSTGNHEQYFGPGTRLTVT.

This chain links TRBV5-1 with TRBJ2-7; 7 bases match TRBD2. CDR3 length: 14 residues. Germline V gene data show CDR1 as SGHRS and CDR2 as YFSETQ. The junction had 5 bases not matched to a gene; V was cut back by 2 bases and J by 3 bases. The CDR3 sequence is CASSLSAGYYEQYF. CDR3 DNA sequence: TGCGCCAGCAGCTTATCAGCGGGGTACTACGAGCAGTACTTC.

The chain couples TRBV7-2 to TRBJ1-2; D unclear. Germline CDR1 reads SGHTA; CDR2 reads FQGNSA. The germline V and J ends were trimmed by 5 bases and 3 bases, with 13 bases remaining between them. There are 14 residues in the CDR3. The CDR3 is CASSPLGGYYGYTF. Here the CDR3 DNA reads TGTGCCAGCAGCCCTTTAGGCGGTTACTATGGCTACACCTTC.

The chain employs TRBV11-2 and TRBJ2-7; maybe TRBD2 (6 bases). Between the trimmed V and J ends, which lost 5 bases and 3 bases, there was a span of 26 bases. Germline CDR1 is SGHAT and CDR2 is FQNNGV. The CDR3 extends over 18 amino acids. CDR3 loop: CASSPIVRLVFDYYEQYF. As DNA, the CDR3 is TGTGCCAGCAGCCCCATCGTGAGACTAGTTTTTGATTACTACGAGCAGTACTTC.

The rearrangement links TRBV5-1 to TRBJ1-1, with D perhaps matching TRBD1 (5 bases). The V gene lost 0 bases and the J gene lost 8 bases, with 14 bases spanning the gap. CDR3 length: 14 amino acids. CDR1 is SGHRS, CDR2 YFSETQ, per germline. The CDR3 DNA sequence: TGCGCCAGCAGCTTGGGGTCCCTTTCAGGGGAAGCTTTCTTT. Encoded protein: CASSLGSLSGEAFF.

Regarding this clone: The sample holds other DNA sequences that translate to the same CDR3. The rearrangement links TRBV27 to TRBJ1-5, with 7 positions matching TRBD1. The J segment lost 4 bases and the V segment lost 3 bases, leaving 3 bases of the junction unmatched. CDR1 is MNHEY and CDR2 is SMNVEV in the germline V gene (reference sequence). CDR3 length: 14 amino acids. DNA of the CDR3: TGTGCCAGCAGTTTGGCAGGGGGGAATCAGCCCCAGCATTTT. This encodes CASSLAGGNQPQHF.

As concerns this clone: The sample holds other DNA sequences that translate to the same CDR3. The chain couples TRBV4-3 to TRBJ1-2; D remains unclear. There are 12 residues in the CDR3. The germline V gene encodes CDR1 LGHNA and CDR2 YSLEER. V lost 1 base, J lost 8 bases, and 8 bases lay in between. CDR3 loop: CASSQGRGGYTF. The DNA of the CDR3 is TGCGCCAGCAGCCAAGGGAGAGGAGGCTACACCTTC.

The V call is TRBV5-1, the J call TRBJ2-7; unclear D gene. V dropped 5 bases and J dropped 0 bases, with 9 bases sitting between them. Looked up from germline, CDR1 is SGHRS and CDR2 is YFSETQ. The CDR3 contains 13 residues. The CDR3 here is CASRATSSYEQYF. Here the CDR3 DNA reads TGCGCCAGCAGGGCCACCAGCTCCTACGAGCAGTACTTC.

This clone has ten or more counts. The gene calls are TRBV4-1 and TRBJ2-7; D call uncertain. The ends were cut back, 1 base at V and 7 bases at J, with 11 bases in the middle. This CDR3 has 13 residues. In germline, CDR1 is MGHRA, CDR2 YSYEKL. The CDR3 sequence: CASSQAPSWEQYF. DNA for the CDR3: TGCGCCAGCAGCCAAGCTCCTAGTTGGGAGCAGTACTTC.

The V and J genes are TRBV7-7 and TRBJ2-1; 7 bases agree with TRBD2. This CDR3 has 14 residues. Germline V CDR1 and CDR2: SSHAT, FNYEAQ (reference sequence). Unmatched junction bases numbered 8, after V lost 10 bases and J lost 2 bases. CDR3 DNA sequence: TGTGCCACTAAACCTAGCGGAACCTACAATGAGCAGTTCTTC. It translates to CATKPSGTYNEQFF. Full variable domain (missing parts from reference TRBV7-7 and TRBJ2-1): GAGVSQSPRYKVTKRGQDVTLRCDPISSHATLYWYQQALGQGPEFLTYFNYEAQPDKSGLPSDRFSAERPEGSISTLTIQRTEQRDSAMYRCATKPSGTYNEQFFGPGTRLTVL.

The rearrangement links TRBV7-2 to TRBJ2-2; 7 bases agree with TRBD1. The CDR3 is 16 amino acids. With 2 bases clipped from V and 6 bases from J, the junction kept 9 bases outside the gene matches. In germline, CDR1 is SGHTA, CDR2 FQGNSA. The CDR3 nucleotides read TGTGCCAGCAGCTTAATTGGGACAGTTGACGCCGGGGAGCTGTTTTTT. It specifies CASSLIGTVDAGELFF.

The chain is built from TRBV10-3 and TRBJ1-1; 9 bases match TRBD1. V shed 8 bases and J 3 bases; nucleotides not matched to a gene: 7. CDR1 and CDR2 from the germline V gene are ENHRY and SYGVKD. The CDR3 covers 14 residues. CDR3 DNA sequence: TGTGCCATCCGGGACAGGGCGAGGGACACTGAAGCTTTCTTT. Protein product: CAIRDRARDTEAFF.

The V call is TRBV7-3, the J call TRBJ2-7; weak D call: TRBD1 (6 bases). Trimming cost V 5 bases and J 4 bases, with 12 bases left between them. Germline CDR1 SGHTA, CDR2 FQGTGA. The CDR3 totals 13 residues. CDR3: CASSTGHEYEQYF. In DNA form, the CDR3 reads TGTGCCAGCAGCACGGGACATGAATACGAGCAGTACTTC.

The V and J genes are TRBV4-3 and TRBJ2-7; 8 bases agree with TRBD1. The CDR3 is made up of 15 amino acids. Per the germline V gene, CDR1 is LGHNA and CDR2 is YSLEER. V lost 1 base, J lost 1 base, and 3 bases stayed unmatched. CDR3 in amino acids: CASSQGQGASYEQYF. The CDR3 DNA reads as TGCGCCAGCAGCCAAGGGCAGGGGGCTTCCTACGAGCAGTACTTC.

The CDR3 DNA is TGTGCCAGCAGCCCTCGACTAGCGGGAGGGGTGGAGACCCAGTACTTC. Protein: CASSPRLAGGVETQYF. The chain links TRBV7-3 to TRBJ2-5, with 14 bases fitting TRBD2. With 5 bases clipped from V and 5 bases from J, the junction kept 7 bases outside the gene matches. This CDR3 is 16 amino acids long. Germline V gene data show CDR1 as SGHTA and CDR2 as FQGTGA.

The chain is built from TRBV5-1 and TRBJ1-2; D might be TRBD1 (6 bases). The CDR3 covers 15 residues. Trimming shortened V by 0 bases and J by 4 bases, and 13 bases separated the two germline ends. Germline V gene sequence: CDR1 SGHRS, CDR2 YFSETQ. CDR3 DNA sequence: TGCGCCAGCAGCTTGGCCCAAGGGGGTGGCTATGGCTACACCTTC. Protein product: CASSLAQGGGYGYTF. The whole variable domain, remainder taken from reference TRBV5-1 and TRBJ1-2, is KAGVTQTPRYLIKTRGQQVTLSCSPISGHRSVSWYQQTPGQGLQFLFEYFSETQRNKGNFPGRFSGRQFSNSRSEMNVSTLELGDSALYLCASSLAQGGGYGYTFGSGTRLTVV.

The chain combines TRBV10-3 with TRBJ2-7; no reliable D call. Trimming shortened V by 5 bases and J by 1 base, and 18 bases separated the two germline ends. Per germline, CDR1 ENHRY and CDR2 SYGVKD. This CDR3 region has 16 residues. CDR3 protein: CAISHLLLVDSYEQYF. In nucleotides, the CDR3 is TGTGCCATCAGTCATCTACTTTTAGTAGATTCCTACGAGCAGTACTTC.

The chain employs TRBV7-8 and TRBJ1-2; D ambiguous. Germline assignment: CDR1 SGHVS and CDR2 FQNEAQ. The CDR3 length is 15 residues. Trimming took off 5 bases at V and 7 bases at J, with 20 bases between the two ends. Here the CDR3 DNA reads TGTGCCAGCAGCCTGTCGGGCGGACTAAGACGTGGCTACACCTTC. It encodes CASSLSGGLRRGYTF.

The CDR3 reads CASSPNIGTGVTDTQYF. CDR3 in DNA: TGTGCCAGCAGCCCAAATATAGGGACAGGGGTTACAGATACGCAGTATTTT. The gene calls are TRBV11-2 and TRBJ2-3; TRBD1 agrees at 10 bases. The V gene's germline CDR1 is SGHAT and CDR2 FQNNGV. The CDR3 is 17 residues long. With V trimmed by 5 bases and J by 3 bases, 11 bases remained unmatched.

The rearrangement links TRBV30 to TRBJ2-7, with TRBD2 identical over 10 bases. The CDR3 totals 13 residues. The V and J ends lost 7 bases and 3 bases, in that order; junction bases with no gene match: 6. Germline values: CDR1 GTSNPN, CDR2 SVGIG (reference sequence). CDR3 coding DNA: TGTGCCTCTATCGGGACTAGCGTCTACGAGCAGTACTTC. It is translated as CASIGTSVYEQYF.

The chain is built from TRBV29-1 and TRBJ1-1; a possible D gene is TRBD1 (5 bases). With 7 bases removed from V and 8 bases from J, the gap between germline ends came to 14 bases. This CDR3 region has 11 residues. CDR1 is SQVTM and CDR2 is ANQGSEA in the germline V gene. The CDR3 sequence: CSADSLFEAFF. CDR3 nucleotide sequence: TGCAGCGCAGACAGCCTCTTCGAAGCTTTCTTT.

The chain uses TRBV5-5 and TRBJ2-4; unclear D gene. The CDR3 covers 14 residues. The V gene's germline CDR1 is SGHKS and CDR2 YYEKEE (reference sequence). Trimming left V 6 bases short and J 2 bases short, with 12 bases between. This CDR3 is CASTNGGTKNIQYF. Here the CDR3 DNA reads TGTGCCAGCACCAACGGTGGTACCAAAAACATTCAGTACTTC.

The J gene is TRBJ2-1, the V gene TRBV19; D remains unclear. This CDR3 region has 13 residues. From germline, CDR1 is LNHDA and CDR2 SQIVND (reference sequence). Deletions cut 4 bases from V and 3 bases from J, with 7 bases between. The CDR3 nucleotides are TGTGCCAGTAGTACGGGTGACTACAATGAGCAGTTCTTC. Its translation: CASSTGDYNEQFF.

CDR3 in amino acids: CASSRDHTSGGYQETQYF. In nucleotides, the CDR3 is TGTGCCAGTAGTCGCGACCATACTAGCGGGGGCTACCAAGAGACCCAGTACTTC. The chain has TRBV19 and TRBJ2-5; 11 bases map to TRBD2. V lost 5 bases and J lost 0; bases outside the gene matches: 11. Germline CDR1 and CDR2: LNHDA and SQIVND (reference sequence). The CDR3 has 18 residues.